This TCR beta chain was profiled in a study of early T cells in non-severe SARS-CoV-2 infection. CDR3 length equals 12 residues. Germline CDR1 and CDR2: LNHDA and SQIVND (reference sequence). V was clipped by 3 bases and J by 6 bases, with 8 bases between them. The TCR library protocol attached unique molecular identifiers to the individual cDNA molecules. Using its own MiXCR run on the 5' RACE reads, TCRdb lists one record per CDR3 protein. Here the sample spans more than 50,000 distinct CDR3 sequences, approximately 12% being singletons. The specimen was whole blood, collected at baseline. The clonotype originates from an adult who was a healthcare worker with PCR-confirmed SARS-CoV-2 infection or an uninfected control (not recorded which). The chain joins TRBV19 to TRBJ1-1; unclear D gene. This chain's CDR3 is CASSIRAAEAFF. The CDR3 DNA is TGTGCCAGTAGTATTAGAGCGGCTGAAGCTTTCTTT.